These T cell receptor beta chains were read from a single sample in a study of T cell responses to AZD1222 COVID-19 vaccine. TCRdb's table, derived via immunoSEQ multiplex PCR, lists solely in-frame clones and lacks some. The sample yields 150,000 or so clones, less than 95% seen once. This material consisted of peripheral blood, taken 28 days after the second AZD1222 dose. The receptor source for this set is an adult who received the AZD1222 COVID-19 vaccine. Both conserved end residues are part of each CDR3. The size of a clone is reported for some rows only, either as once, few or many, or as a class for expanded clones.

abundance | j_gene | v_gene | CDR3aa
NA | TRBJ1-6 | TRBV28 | CASRTGQSSYNSPLHF
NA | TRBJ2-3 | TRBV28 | CASVGNTDTQYF
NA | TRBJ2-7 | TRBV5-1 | CASSLETGSAYEQYF
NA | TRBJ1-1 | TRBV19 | CATTSRYTEAFF
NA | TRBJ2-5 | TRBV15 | CATSRLGRGGQETQYF
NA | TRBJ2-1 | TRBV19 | CASSWTSGGNNEQFF
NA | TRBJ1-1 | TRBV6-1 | CASSDEGSNTEAFF
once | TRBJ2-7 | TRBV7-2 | CASSLRGAQPRDEQYF
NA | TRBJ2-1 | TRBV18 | CASSTGQGSYNEQFF
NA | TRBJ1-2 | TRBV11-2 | CASSLGKETNYGYTF
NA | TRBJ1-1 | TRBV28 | CASSWKTWVNTEAFF
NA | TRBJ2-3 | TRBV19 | CASSIDPPGLAGTDTQYF
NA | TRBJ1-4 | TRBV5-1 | CASSLQGELSEKLFF
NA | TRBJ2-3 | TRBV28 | CASSLLVGTQYF
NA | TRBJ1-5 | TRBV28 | CASSFYREGNQPQHF
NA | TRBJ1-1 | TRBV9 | CASSAGRGYDTEAFF
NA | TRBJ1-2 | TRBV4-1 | CASSQSGFLDGYTF
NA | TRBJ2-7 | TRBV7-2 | CASSLAREQYF
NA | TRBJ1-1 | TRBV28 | CASSLLDRDIGEAFF
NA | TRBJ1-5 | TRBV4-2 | CASSQGHQGNQPQHF
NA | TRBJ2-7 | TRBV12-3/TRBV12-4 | CASSRDSSYEQYF
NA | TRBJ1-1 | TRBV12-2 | CASRSGGTNTEAFF
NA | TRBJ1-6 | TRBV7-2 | CASSLTGNRNSPLHF
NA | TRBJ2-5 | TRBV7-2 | CASSLAGQGGGKTQYF
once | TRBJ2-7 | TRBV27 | CASTNVPGLEQYF
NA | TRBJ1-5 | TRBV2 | CASSVGRQGSNQPQHF
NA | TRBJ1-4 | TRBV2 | CASNREVEKLFF
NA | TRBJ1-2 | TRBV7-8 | CASSLAGQGVVGYTF
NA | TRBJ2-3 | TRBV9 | CASSEDRATQYF
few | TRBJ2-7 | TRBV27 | CASSLLVGASYEQYF
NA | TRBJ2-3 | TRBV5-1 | CASRPGPRGTDTQYF
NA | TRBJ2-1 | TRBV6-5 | CASKETARLGDEQFF
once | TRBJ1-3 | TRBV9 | CASSVEQNWGLSGNTIYF
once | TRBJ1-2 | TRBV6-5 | CASSYSYYGTNYGYTF
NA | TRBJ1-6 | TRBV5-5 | CASSVDRGQGYSPLHF
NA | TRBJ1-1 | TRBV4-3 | CASSPSTHPNTEAFF
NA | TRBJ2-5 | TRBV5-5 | CASSLRLAAETQYF
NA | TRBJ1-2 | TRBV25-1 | CASSAQDNYGYTF
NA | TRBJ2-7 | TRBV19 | CASSIVYEQYF
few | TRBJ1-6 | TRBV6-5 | CASTFRGAYNSPLHF
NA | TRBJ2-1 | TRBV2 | CASRQGATLQFF
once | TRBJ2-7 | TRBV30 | CAWSSYRDRGHEQYF
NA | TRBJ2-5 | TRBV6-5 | CASSYSGGRARETQYF
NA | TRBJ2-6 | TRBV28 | CASSPRLSGANVLTF